Shown below are 20 T cell receptor beta chains from a single sample sequenced in a study of cytotoxic CD8 clonotypes in ibrutinib-treated CLL (dated by TCRdb to 2020 to 2022). The library was produced with the immunoSEQ multiplex PCR assay. TCRdb took over this immuneACCESS table, retaining in-frame rearrangements with V and J assigned. Such tables are incomplete; in checked studies, under half of the missing clones stem from an unresolved V gene, and the remainder is unexplained. Present in this sample are around 330,000 clones, 67% of which were seen just once. Clones ranked in the top ten supply 6.3% of the sample. The sequencing here drew on PBMCs, taken after 36 months of ibrutinib treatment. Receptor source: a human donor with chronic lymphocytic leukemia.

The V and J genes are TRBV10-3 and TRBJ2-7; TRBD1 aligns across 9 bases. Germline V gene data show CDR1 as ENHRY and CDR2 as SYGVKD. With 8 bases clipped from V and 4 bases from J, the junction kept 6 bases outside the gene matches. There are 13 residues in the CDR3. The CDR3 loop reads CAILDRGGYEQYF. CDR3 in DNA: TGTGCCATCTTGGACAGGGGTGGATACGAGCAGTACTTC.

The chain carries TRBV29-1 and TRBJ1-2; possible D gene TRBD1, 6 bases. The ends were cut back, 0 bases at V and 8 bases at J, with 13 bases in the middle. This CDR3 has 13 amino acids. Germline V CDR1 and CDR2: SQVTM, ANQGSEA. The CDR3: CSVEDEGGRGYTF. In DNA, the CDR3 is TGCAGCGTTGAAGATGAGGGGGGTCGAGGCTACACCTTC.

The chain joins TRBV7-8 to TRBJ1-6; D remains ambiguous. Germline V gene lookup returns CDR1 SGHVS and CDR2 FQNEAQ. The length of the CDR3 is 17 residues. V was trimmed by 5 bases and J by 4 bases, leaving 18 bases between them. CDR3 DNA: TGTGCCAGCAGCCCACCTATGAGGGCCCGTTATAATTCACCCCTCCACTTT. The encoded protein is CASSPPMRARYNSPLHF.

This clone was recorded only once. V and J are TRBV28 and TRBJ1-1, with 7 bases that match TRBD1. J gave up 8 bases and V 5 bases, and 8 bases lay outside the gene matches. CDR3 length: 13 amino acids. Germline V gene data show CDR1 as MDHEN and CDR2 as SYDVKM. The CDR3 sequence is CASSLFLRGEAFF. Here the CDR3 DNA reads TGTGCCAGCAGTCTTTTCCTCAGGGGGGAAGCTTTCTTT.

The chain recombines TRBV19 with TRBJ1-2; no definite D call. V was pared by 7 bases and J by 3 bases, with 9 bases between. The germline CDR1 and CDR2 sequences are LNHDA and SQIVND (reference sequence). This CDR3 spans 12 amino acids. Here the CDR3 DNA reads TGTGCCAGTAAGCAGGTGGACTATGGCTACACCTTC. Amino acids: CASKQVDYGYTF.

The chain has TRBV6-5 and TRBJ2-2; 9 bases align to TRBD2. From germline, CDR1 is MNHEY and CDR2 SVGAGI. CDR3 length equals 15 residues. V lost 6 bases, J lost 1 base, and 3 bases stayed unmatched. CDR3 in amino acids: CASRNSGRNTGELFF. The CDR3 coding sequence is TGTGCCAGCAGAAATAGCGGGAGGAACACCGGGGAGCTGTTTTTT.

This clone has only a few counts. The rearrangement uses TRBV4-1 and TRBJ2-7, with 8 bases fitting TRBD1. Per germline, CDR1 MGHRA and CDR2 YSYEKL. The length of the CDR3 is 15 residues. Unmatched junction bases numbered 7, after V lost 1 base and J lost 5 bases. In DNA form, the CDR3 reads TGCGCCAGCAGCCAAGCAGGGGGCGAGGCTCACGAGCAGTACTTC. It yields the protein CASSQAGGEAHEQYF.

The rearrangement uses TRBV5-4 and TRBJ1-2; D is unresolved. V was clipped by 2 bases and J by 0 bases, with 8 bases between them. CDR1 SGHNT and CDR2 YYREEE come from the germline V gene (reference sequence). This CDR3 has 14 amino acids. Here the CDR3 reads CASSLTGSNYGYTF. The CDR3 region has the DNA TGTGCCAGCAGCTTAACGGGGTCTAACTATGGCTACACCTTC. Filled out from reference TRBV5-4 and TRBJ1-2, the complete variable domain reads ETGVTQSPTHLIKTRGQQVTLRCSSQSGHNTVSWYQQALGQGPQFIFQYYREEENGRGNFPPRFSGLQFPNYSSELNVNALELDDSALYLCASSLTGSNYGYTFGSGTRLTVV.

This sequence joins TRBV27 and TRBJ2-2; no reliable D call. This CDR3 is 15 amino acids long. The germline V and J ends were trimmed by 5 bases and 7 bases, with 17 bases remaining between them. Germline CDR1 reads MNHEY; CDR2 reads SMNVEV (reference sequence). Here the CDR3 DNA reads TGTGCCAGCAGTATGACAACGTACGAAGGCGGGGAGCTGTTTTTT. Translation: CASSMTTYEGGELFF.

This clone showed up just a few times. The chain joins TRBV6-1 to TRBJ1-4; possibly TRBD1 for D (6 bases). Per germline, CDR1 MNHNS and CDR2 SASEGT. The CDR3 is 14 residues long. Between the trimmed V and J ends, which lost 6 bases and 8 bases, there was a span of 16 bases. In nucleotides, the CDR3 is TGTGCCAGCAGGCCTCCCTACAGGGACGAAAAACTGTTTTTT. This encodes CASRPPYRDEKLFF.

The gene calls are TRBV10-3 and TRBJ2-2; D remains ambiguous. V lost 9 bases and J lost 0, with 11 bases in between. Germline-derived CDR1 and CDR2 are ENHRY and SYGVKD. The CDR3 extends over 14 amino acids. The CDR3 sequence is CAMIQQPNTGELFF. The CDR3 DNA is TGTGCCATGATCCAACAGCCGAACACCGGGGAGCTGTTTTTT.

V is TRBV9 and J is TRBJ2-7, with a tentative D call TRBD2 (6 bases). The CDR3 contains 15 residues. V lost 0 bases to trimming and J lost 3 bases, with 13 bases between them. CDR1 SGDLS and CDR2 YYNGEE come from the germline V gene. This chain's CDR3 is CASSVGDSGDYEQYF. The CDR3, as DNA: TGTGCCAGCAGCGTAGGGGATAGCGGAGACTACGAGCAGTACTTC. The whole variable domain, remainder taken from reference TRBV9 and TRBJ2-7, is DSGVTQTPKHLITATGQRVTLRCSPRSGDLSVYWYQQSLDQGLQFLIQYYNGEERAKGNILERFSAQQFPDLHSELNLSSLELGDSALYFCASSVGDSGDYEQYFGPGTRLTVT.

The gene calls are TRBV7-8 and TRBJ1-1, with D possibly matching TRBD1 (6 bases). CDR1 and CDR2 (germline): SGHVS, FQNEAQ. This CDR3 contains 13 residues. V shed 5 bases and J shed 4 bases, with 11 bases lying between them. The CDR3 nucleotides read TGTGCCAGCAGCACCCCCAGGGGCACTGAAGCTTTCTTT. Translating gives CASSTPRGTEAFF.

Details on this clone: The same CDR3 is also encoded by other DNA sequences in this sample. The CDR3 here is CASSVGPDTQYF. CDR3 DNA: TGTGCCAGCAGCGTAGGGCCGGATACGCAGTATTTT. V gene TRBV9 combines with J gene TRBJ2-3; D is undetermined. This CDR3 comprises 12 residues. Trimming removed 0 bases at V and 6 bases at J, with 5 bases between. Germline CDR1 is SGDLS and CDR2 is YYNGEE.

This clone has only a few counts. The J gene is TRBJ1-5, the V gene TRBV6-6; a possible D gene is TRBD1 (5 bases). CDR3 length: 15 residues. Between the trimmed V and J ends, which lost 8 bases and 5 bases, there was a span of 19 bases. Germline CDR1 and CDR2: MNHNY and SVGAGI (reference sequence). CDR3 residues: CASSLPGRVDQPQHF. The CDR3 DNA sequence: TGTGCCAGCTCCCTTCCGGGCAGGGTGGATCAGCCCCAGCATTTT.

The chain has TRBV7-9 and TRBJ2-3; possibly TRBD2 for D (5 bases). CDR1 and CDR2 from the germline V gene are SEHNR and FQNEAQ (reference sequence). CDR3 length: 14 residues. Trimming stripped 7 bases from V and 4 bases from J, with 15 bases between. CDR3 coding DNA: TGTGCCAGCACGGGCCATATGGAGGCAGATACGCAGTATTTT. Its translation is CASTGHMEADTQYF. The whole variable domain, remainder taken from reference TRBV7-9 and TRBJ2-3, is DTGVSQNPRHKITKRGQNVTFRCDPISEHNRLYWYRQTLGQGPEFLTYFQNEAQLEKSRLLSDRFSAERPKGSFSTLEIQRTEQGDSAMYLCASTGHMEADTQYFGPGTRLTVL.

This clone has only one observation. The genes are TRBV2 and TRBJ2-1, with 7 bases that match TRBD1. Trimming cost V 6 bases and J 7 bases; bases outside gene matches: 9. The germline CDR1 and CDR2 sequences are SNHLY and FYNNEI. The CDR3 is made up of 14 amino acids. Here the CDR3 reads CASSWDRTENEQFF. The CDR3 region has the DNA TGTGCCAGCAGCTGGGACAGAACAGAAAATGAGCAGTTCTTC.

The genes are TRBV25-1 and TRBJ1-3; tentative D call: TRBD1 (6 bases). V gave up 1 base and J gave up 4 bases, with 11 bases separating them. CDR3 length equals 15 residues. From germline, CDR1 is MGHDK and CDR2 SYGVNS. The CDR3 nucleotides read TGTGCCAGCAGTGAATTGGGAGGGGGAGGAAACACCATATATTTT. Translated, it gives CASSELGGGGNTIYF.

The V call is TRBV9, the J call TRBJ1-2, with D unresolved. This CDR3 region has 13 residues. The germline V and J ends were trimmed by 0 bases and 7 bases, with 10 bases remaining between them. The germline gives CDR1 SGDLS, CDR2 YYNGEE. CDR3 coding DNA: TGTGCCAGCAGCGTAGGGGCTGGGCGTGGCTACACCTTC. This encodes CASSVGAGRGYTF.

The rearrangement joins TRBV27 to TRBJ1-5; 7 positions match TRBD1. Germline V gene sequence: CDR1 MNHEY, CDR2 SMNVEV (reference sequence). The V segment lost 5 bases and the J segment 0 bases; nucleotides outside the gene matches: 4. The CDR3 runs 15 residues. Here the CDR3 reads CASSVTGTSNQPQHF. The CDR3 coding sequence is TGTGCCAGCAGTGTGACAGGGACTAGCAATCAGCCCCAGCATTTT.